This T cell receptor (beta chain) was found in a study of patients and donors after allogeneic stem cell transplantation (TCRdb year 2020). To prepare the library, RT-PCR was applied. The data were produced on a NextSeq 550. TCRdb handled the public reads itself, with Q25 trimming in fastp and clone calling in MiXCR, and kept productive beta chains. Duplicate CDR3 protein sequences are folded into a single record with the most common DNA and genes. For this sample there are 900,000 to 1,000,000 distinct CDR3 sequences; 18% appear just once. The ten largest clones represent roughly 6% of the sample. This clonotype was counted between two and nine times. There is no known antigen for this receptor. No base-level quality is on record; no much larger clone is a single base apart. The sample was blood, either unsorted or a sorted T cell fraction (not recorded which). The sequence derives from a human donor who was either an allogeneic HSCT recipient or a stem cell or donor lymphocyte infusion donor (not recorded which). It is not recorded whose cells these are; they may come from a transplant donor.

The CDR3 in this case is CASSLSMNTGELFF. The bases are TGTGCCAGCAGTTTGTCGATGAACACCGGGGAGCTGTTTTTT. The sequence is built from TRBV27 and TRBJ2-2; the D gene cannot be named for sure. Deletion took 3 bases off V and 1 base off J, with a span of 6 bases between the germline ends. From cysteine to phenylalanine, the CDR3 is 14 amino acids long. Just CDR3 DNA is preserved here, 42 bases in frame from base 1. Per the germline V gene (reference sequence), MNHEY is the CDR1 and SMNVEV is the CDR2.